Below, 15 T cell receptor beta chains from the same sample are listed, as sequenced in a study of Graves' ophthalmopathy and Graves' hyperthyroidism. Amplified material comprised TCR beta CDR3 regions derived from RNA transcripts. An opening RT-PCR round employed HTBI primers and preceded a second-round multiplex PCR. MiXCR, applied by TCRdb to the multiplex PCR reads, yields one record per CDR3 protein. This sample has roughly 500,000 distinct CDR3 sequences, with around an eighth found just once. The specimen sequenced was blood. All receptors come from a woman aged 30 to 39 with Graves' ophthalmopathy.

The chain uses TRBV10-3 and TRBJ1-1; the D is unclear. CDR1 is ENHRY and CDR2 is SYGVKD in the germline V gene. There are 13 residues in the CDR3. The V and J ends lost 6 bases and 4 bases respectively, with 12 bases between them. The CDR3 DNA is TGTGCCATCAGGTTCGGGGAGGGCACTGAAGCTTTCTTT. Translated: CAIRFGEGTEAFF.

This clonotype was detected ten times or more. CDR3: CASSQRELYEQYF. In DNA form, the CDR3 reads TGTGCCAGTAGTCAGCGGGAGTTGTACGAGCAGTACTTC. This sequence joins TRBV19 and TRBJ2-7; TRBD2 aligns across 8 bases. The CDR3 runs to 13 residues. V lost 5 bases, J lost 4 bases, and 4 bases stayed unmatched. Germline CDR1 LNHDA, CDR2 SQIVND (reference sequence).

This clonotype was observed a handful of times. This chain connects TRBV6-1 to TRBJ2-7; D gene ambiguous. The V end lost 8 bases, the J end lost 0 bases, and 14 bases lay between the germline ends. Germline assignment: CDR1 MNHNS and CDR2 SASEGT. The CDR3 contains 14 residues. The CDR3 region is CASPPNGFSYEQYF. CDR3 sequence (DNA): TGTGCCAGCCCCCCAAATGGATTCTCCTACGAGCAGTACTTC.

This clonotype was counted at least ten times. J is TRBJ2-7 and V is TRBV30; no reliable D call. CDR3 size: 12 residues. Trimming removed 3 bases at V and 3 bases at J, with 9 bases between. Per the germline V gene, CDR1 is GTSNPN and CDR2 is SVGIG (reference sequence). As DNA, the CDR3 is TGTGCCTGGAGCCCTTGGGACTACGAGCAGTACTTC. It encodes CAWSPWDYEQYF. Filled out from reference TRBV30 and TRBJ2-7, the complete variable domain reads SQTIHQWPATLVQPVGSPLSLECTVEGTSNPNLYWYRQAAGRGLQLLFYSVGIGQISSEVPQNLSASRPQDRQFILSSKKLLLSDSGFYLCAWSPWDYEQYFGPGTRLTVT.

This clonotype has only a few counts. The chain couples TRBV4-1 to TRBJ2-7; D is uncertain. Per germline, CDR1 MGHRA and CDR2 YSYEKL. The CDR3 extends over 14 amino acids. Trimming removed 0 bases at V and 0 bases at J, with 6 bases between. CDR3 in DNA: TGCGCCAGCAGCCAAGACATGAGCTCCTACGAGCAGTACTTC. This codes for CASSQDMSSYEQYF.

This clonotype was found many times. The genes are TRBV6-5 and TRBJ2-5; a possible D gene is TRBD1 (6 bases). The CDR3 is 17 amino acids. Germline CDR1 MNHEY, CDR2 SVGAGI. With 4 bases removed from V and 5 bases from J, the gap between germline ends came to 23 bases. For the CDR3, the DNA is TGTGCCAGCAGTTCACTGGGTTTCGGTGGGGGCATTGAGACCCAGTACTTC. This sequence encodes CASSSLGFGGGIETQYF.

Notes on this clonotype: One end of the junction is discordant with germline, which a read error may explain. The chain joins TRBV6-1 to TRBJ1-2; maybe TRBD1 (6 bases). CDR3 length equals 14 residues. In germline, CDR1 is MNHNS, CDR2 SASEGT. CDR3 region: CASTERRGHRGYTF. The CDR3 DNA is TGTGCCAGCACTGAAAGGCGGGGGCATCGGGGCTACACCTTC.

This clonotype was observed at least ten times. The V call is TRBV12-3 or TRBV12-4, the J call TRBJ1-6; 8 bases map to TRBD1. The CDR3 runs 16 residues. J gave up 0 bases and V 6 bases, and 4 bases lay outside the gene matches. The CDR3 loop reads CASSRQGSSYNSPLHF. For the CDR3, the DNA is TGTGCCAGCAGCCGACAGGGGAGCTCCTATAATTCACCCCTCCACTTT.

This clonotype was observed at least ten times. This chain links TRBV18 with TRBJ1-2, with a weak D call TRBD1 (5 bases). The germline V gene has CDR1 KGHSH and CDR2 LQKENI. V was clipped by 6 bases and J by 7 bases, with 24 bases between them. The length of the CDR3 is 16 residues. The CDR3 sequence: CASSPTAPAGAGGYTF. In DNA, the CDR3 is TGTGCCAGCTCCCCTACCGCGCCGGCCGGGGCAGGTGGCTACACCTTC.

This clonotype has a count of ten or more. The chain uses TRBV6-1 and TRBJ2-5; no clear D gene. The CDR3 is made up of 12 amino acids. Germline V gene sequence: CDR1 MNHNS, CDR2 SASEGT. V was shortened by 7 bases and J by 1 base, with 7 bases between the two germline ends. CDR3 sequence: CASTGTQETQYF. As DNA, the CDR3 is TGTGCCAGCACTGGAACCCAAGAGACCCAGTACTTC.

This clonotype was observed at least ten times. This sequence joins TRBV27 and TRBJ2-7, with TRBD1 matching 7 bases. This CDR3 spans 14 amino acids. Germline CDR1 is MNHEY and CDR2 is SMNVEV (reference sequence). V was clipped by 3 bases and J by 3 bases; unmatched bases: 5. The DNA of the CDR3 is TGTGCCAGCAGTTTCCGGGACAGCTACTACGAGCAGTACTTC. This encodes CASSFRDSYYEQYF.

This clonotype has a count of ten or more. The V and J genes are TRBV28 and TRBJ1-6; D is unclear. The V end lost 3 bases, the J end lost 14 bases, and 14 bases lay between the germline ends. Looked up from germline, CDR1 is MDHEN and CDR2 is SYDVKM. This CDR3 comprises 13 residues. The CDR3 coding sequence is TGTGCCAGCAGTTTGTCCCAGACACCTTCCCTCCACTTT. Translated: CASSLSQTPSLHF.

In this sample, this clonotype turned up many times. The chain links TRBV6-1 to TRBJ1-2, with D unclear. Germline CDR1 and CDR2: MNHNS and SASEGT. Trimming removed 10 bases at V and 1 base at J, with 13 bases between. CDR3 length: 13 residues. The CDR3 bases are TGTGCCATCTCGACCGAGATTAACTATGGCTACACCTTC. Residues: CAISTEINYGYTF.

At least ten counts were recorded for this clonotype. CDR3 in amino acids: CASSGEGGTEAFF. Here the CDR3 DNA reads TGTGCCAGCAGTGGAGAGGGTGGCACTGAAGCTTTCTTT. This chain connects TRBV2 to TRBJ1-1; the D is unclear. Germline V CDR1 and CDR2: SNHLY, FYNNEI. The CDR3 contains 13 residues. Trimming took off 4 bases at V and 4 bases at J, with 10 bases between the two ends.

This clonotype was seen many times. The V call is TRBV12-3 or TRBV12-4, the J call TRBJ1-5; D is uncertain. Deletions cut 5 bases from V and 5 bases from J, with 10 bases between. The CDR3 loop spans 13 amino acids. The CDR3 sequence: CASSPTRDQPQHF. The CDR3 DNA follows: TGTGCCAGCAGTCCGACACGGGATCAGCCCCAGCATTTT.